This TCR beta chain was captured in a study of vaccination effects on CD4 cells after COVID-19. The CDR3 is made up of 15 amino acids. Germline assignment: CDR1 SEHNR and CDR2 FQNEAQ (reference sequence). The V end lost 4 bases, the J end lost 0 bases, and 12 bases lay between the germline ends. This clone was seen just once. What it binds is not known. The ViraFEST assay expanded antigen-specific CD4+ T cells with viral peptide pools before sequencing. Subsequent to a culture period of less than twelve days, CD4+ T cells were isolated. TCRdb's table, derived via immunoSEQ multiplex PCR, lists solely in-frame clones and lacks some. This table holds about 22,000 clones, 73% found once.

Sequenced material: CD4+ T cells from PBMCs cultured with HCoV-229E spike peptides, taken before COVID-19 vaccination. The receptor was derived from a human donor who received a COVID-19 vaccine. The chain uses TRBV7-9 and TRBJ1-1, with D perhaps TRBD1 (5 bases). For the CDR3, the DNA is TGTGCCAGCAGCTACACAGGACTGTTGAACACTGAAGCTTTCTTT. Encoded protein: CASSYTGLLNTEAFF.